This entry lists 5 T cell receptor beta chains sequenced from one sample in a study of Graves' ophthalmopathy and Graves' hyperthyroidism. Amplification from RNA transcripts yielded the TCR beta CDR3 regions. HTBI-primed first-round RT-PCR preceded second-round multiplex PCR. One entry per CDR3 protein results from TCRdb running MiXCR on the multiplex PCR reads. Of over a million distinct CDR3 sequences detected, 35% to 40% appear once; the ten largest clones hold around 10%. Sequences were obtained from peripheral blood or thyroid tissue (not recorded which). Receptor source: an adult man with Graves' hyperthyroidism.

This clonotype was detected many times. This chain connects TRBV20-1 to TRBJ2-5; D possibly uses TRBD1 or TRBD2 (6 bases each). CDR3 length: 13 residues. Trimming shortened V by 2 bases and J by 7 bases, and 14 bases separated the two germline ends. Germline V gives CDR1 DFQATT, CDR2 SNEGSKA (reference sequence). CDR3 protein: CSARKAGEATQYF. The CDR3 nucleotides read TGCAGTGCTAGAAAGGCAGGGGAGGCGACCCAGTACTTC.

Regarding this clonotype: A much bigger clone sits one base away, suggesting this may be a read error. The chain carries TRBV12-3 or TRBV12-4 and TRBJ2-5, with D perhaps matching TRBD2 (5 bases). CDR3 size: 13 residues. Trimming took 8 bases from V and 4 from J, leaving 14 bases between them. In nucleotides, the CDR3 is TGTGCCAGCGGTGAGGGCCCTCCAGAGACCCAGTACTTC. Residues: CASGEGPPETQYF.

This clonotype was picked up many times. V gene TRBV5-1 combines with J gene TRBJ2-5; 9 bases line up with TRBD2. Germline-derived CDR1 and CDR2 are SGHRS and YFSETQ. V gave up 0 bases and J gave up 3 bases; unmatched junction bases: 6. This CDR3 is built from 16 residues. The CDR3 here is CASSLGRRLAEETQYF. The CDR3 DNA reads TGCGCCAGCAGCTTGGGCCGGAGACTAGCGGAAGAGACCCAGTACTTC.

This clonotype occurred many times. V and J are TRBV4-3 and TRBJ1-5, with 9 bases that match TRBD1. In germline, CDR1 is LGHNA, CDR2 YSLEER. This CDR3 comprises 16 residues. Germline trimming cut 0 bases from V and 4 bases from J; bases unmatched to any gene: 4. CDR3 sequence: CASSQDWDRANQPQHF. CDR3 DNA sequence: TGCGCCAGCAGCCAAGATTGGGACAGGGCGAATCAGCCCCAGCATTTT.

This clonotype was recorded many times. The chain couples TRBV10-3 to TRBJ2-7, with TRBD1 matching 8 bases. J lost 4 bases, V lost 6 bases, and 11 bases had no gene match. The CDR3 runs 15 residues. Germline CDR1 is ENHRY and CDR2 is SYGVKD. For the CDR3, the DNA is TGTGCCATCAGAGACGGACAGGGAGGATTTTACGAGCAGTACTTC. It specifies CAIRDGQGGFYEQYF.